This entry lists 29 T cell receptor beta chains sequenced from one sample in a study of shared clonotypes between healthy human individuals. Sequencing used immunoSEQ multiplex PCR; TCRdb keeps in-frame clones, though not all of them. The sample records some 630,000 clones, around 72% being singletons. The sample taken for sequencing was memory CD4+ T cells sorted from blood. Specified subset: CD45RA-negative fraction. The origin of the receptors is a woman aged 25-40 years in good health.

The CDR3 region is CASSLRGEGTEAFF. DNA of the CDR3: TGTGCCAGCAGCCTACGGGGGGAAGGGACTGAAGCTTTCTTT. V gene TRBV11-2 combines with J gene TRBJ1-1, with D perhaps matching TRBD1 (5 bases). This CDR3 comprises 14 residues. V shed 5 bases and J shed 5 bases, with 15 bases lying between them. Germline-derived CDR1 and CDR2 are SGHAT and FQNNGV.

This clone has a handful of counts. CDR3 protein: CASRWGDYGYTF. CDR3 bases: TGTGCCAGTAGGTGGGGTGACTATGGCTACACCTTC. J is TRBJ1-2 and V is TRBV19, with D unresolved. The CDR3 extends over 12 amino acids. With 6 bases removed from V and 3 bases from J, the gap between germline ends came to 8 bases. The germline CDR1 and CDR2 sequences are LNHDA and SQIVND (reference sequence).

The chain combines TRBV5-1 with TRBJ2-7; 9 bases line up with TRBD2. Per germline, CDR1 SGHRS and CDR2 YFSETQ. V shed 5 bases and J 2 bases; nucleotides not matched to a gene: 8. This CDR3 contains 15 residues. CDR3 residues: CASRPLAGATYEQYF. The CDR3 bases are TGCGCCAGCAGACCGTTAGCGGGAGCGACCTACGAGCAGTACTTC. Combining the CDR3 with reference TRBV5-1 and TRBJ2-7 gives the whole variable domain KAGVTQTPRYLIKTRGQQVTLSCSPISGHRSVSWYQQTPGQGLQFLFEYFSETQRNKGNFPGRFSGRQFSNSRSEMNVSTLELGDSALYLCASRPLAGATYEQYFGPGTRLTVT.

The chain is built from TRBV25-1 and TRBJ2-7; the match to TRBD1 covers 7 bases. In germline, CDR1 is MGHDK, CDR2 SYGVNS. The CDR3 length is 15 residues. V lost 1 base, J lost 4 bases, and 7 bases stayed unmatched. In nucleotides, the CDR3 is TGTGCCAGCAGTGAATTGGGAGACAGGGAGTACGAGCAGTACTTC. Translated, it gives CASSELGDREYEQYF.

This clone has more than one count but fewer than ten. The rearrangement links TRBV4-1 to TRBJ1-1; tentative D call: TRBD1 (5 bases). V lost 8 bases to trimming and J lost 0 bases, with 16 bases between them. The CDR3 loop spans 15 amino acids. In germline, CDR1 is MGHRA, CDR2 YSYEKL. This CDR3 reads CASQKGTGMNTEAFF. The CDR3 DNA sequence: TGCGCCAGCCAGAAAGGGACGGGAATGAACACTGAAGCTTTCTTT.

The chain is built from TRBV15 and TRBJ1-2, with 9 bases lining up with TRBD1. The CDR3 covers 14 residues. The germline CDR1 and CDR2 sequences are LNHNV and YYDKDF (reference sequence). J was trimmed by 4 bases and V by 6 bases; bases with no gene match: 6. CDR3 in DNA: TGTGCCACCAGAGTGGACAGGGGTGGCTATGGCTACACCTTC. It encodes CATRVDRGGYGYTF.

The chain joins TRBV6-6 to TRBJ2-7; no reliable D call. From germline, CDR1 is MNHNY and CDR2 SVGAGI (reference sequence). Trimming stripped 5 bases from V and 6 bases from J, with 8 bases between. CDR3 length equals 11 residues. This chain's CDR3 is CASSIVGEQYF. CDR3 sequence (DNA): TGTGCCAGCAGTATTGTAGGCGAGCAGTACTTC.

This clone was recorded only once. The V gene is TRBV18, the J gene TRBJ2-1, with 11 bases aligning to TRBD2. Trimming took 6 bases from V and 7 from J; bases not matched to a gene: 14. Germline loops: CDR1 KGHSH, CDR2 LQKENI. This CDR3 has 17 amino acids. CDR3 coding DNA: TGTGCCAGCTCGCTCGGGTCCCGGACTAGCGGGCAAAATGAGCAGTTCTTC. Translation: CASSLGSRTSGQNEQFF. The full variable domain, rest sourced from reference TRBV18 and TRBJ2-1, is NAGVMQNPRHLVRRRGQEARLRCSPMKGHSHVYWYRQLPEEGLKFMVYLQKENIIDESGMPKERFSAEFPKEGPSILRIQQVVRGDSAAYFCASSLGSRTSGQNEQFFGPGTRLTVL.

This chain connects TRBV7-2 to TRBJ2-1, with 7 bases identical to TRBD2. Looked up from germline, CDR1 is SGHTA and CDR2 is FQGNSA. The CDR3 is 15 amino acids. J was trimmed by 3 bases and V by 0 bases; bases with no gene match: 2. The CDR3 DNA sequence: TGTGCCAGCAGCTTAGCGTCTAGCGGCTACAATGAGCAGTTCTTC. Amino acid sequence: CASSLASSGYNEQFF.

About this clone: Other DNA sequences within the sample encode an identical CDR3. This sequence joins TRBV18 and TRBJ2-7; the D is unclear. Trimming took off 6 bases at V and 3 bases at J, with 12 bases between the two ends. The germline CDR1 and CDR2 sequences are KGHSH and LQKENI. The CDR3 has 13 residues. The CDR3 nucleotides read TGTGCCAGCTCCCCCGCTAGGAACTACGAGCAGTACTTC. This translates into CASSPARNYEQYF.

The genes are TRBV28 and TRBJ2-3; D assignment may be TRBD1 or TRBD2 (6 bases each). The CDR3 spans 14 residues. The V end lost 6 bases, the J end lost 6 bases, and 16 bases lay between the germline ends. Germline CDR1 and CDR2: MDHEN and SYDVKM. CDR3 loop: CASSNGGVGDTQYF. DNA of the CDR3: TGTGCCAGCAGCAACGGGGGCGTGGGGGATACGCAGTATTTT.

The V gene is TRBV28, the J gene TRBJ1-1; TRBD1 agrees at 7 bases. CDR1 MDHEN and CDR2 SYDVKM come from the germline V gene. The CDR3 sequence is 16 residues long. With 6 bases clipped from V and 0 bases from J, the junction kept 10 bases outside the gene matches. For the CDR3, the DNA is TGTGCCAGCAGGACCCCGGGACAGTCCGTGAACACTGAAGCTTTCTTT. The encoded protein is CASRTPGQSVNTEAFF.

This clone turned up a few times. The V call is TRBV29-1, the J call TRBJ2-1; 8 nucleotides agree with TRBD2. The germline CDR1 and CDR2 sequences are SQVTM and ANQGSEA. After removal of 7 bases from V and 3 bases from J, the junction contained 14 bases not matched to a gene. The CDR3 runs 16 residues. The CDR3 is CSAPPPGLVSYNEQFF. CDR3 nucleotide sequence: TGCAGCGCCCCTCCACCGGGACTAGTCAGCTACAATGAGCAGTTCTTC.

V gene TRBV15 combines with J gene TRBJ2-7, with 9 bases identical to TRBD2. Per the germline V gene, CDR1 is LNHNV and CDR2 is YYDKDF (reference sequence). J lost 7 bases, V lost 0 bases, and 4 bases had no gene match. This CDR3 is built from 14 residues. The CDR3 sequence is CATSRDRLAGEQYF. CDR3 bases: TGTGCCACCAGCAGAGATCGCCTAGCGGGGGAGCAGTACTTC.

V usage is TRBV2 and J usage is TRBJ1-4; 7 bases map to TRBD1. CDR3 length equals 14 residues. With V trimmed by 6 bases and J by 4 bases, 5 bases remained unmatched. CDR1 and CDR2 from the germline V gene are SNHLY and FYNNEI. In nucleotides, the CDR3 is TGTGCCAGCAGCAGACAGGGCCGTAATGAAAAACTGTTTTTT. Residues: CASSRQGRNEKLFF.

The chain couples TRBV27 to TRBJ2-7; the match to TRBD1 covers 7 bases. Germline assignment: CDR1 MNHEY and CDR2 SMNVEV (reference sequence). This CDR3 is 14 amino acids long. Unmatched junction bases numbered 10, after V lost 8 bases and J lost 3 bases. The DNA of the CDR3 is TGTGCCAGCTGTCCGAGACAGGGTCACTACGAGCAGTACTTC. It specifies CASCPRQGHYEQYF.

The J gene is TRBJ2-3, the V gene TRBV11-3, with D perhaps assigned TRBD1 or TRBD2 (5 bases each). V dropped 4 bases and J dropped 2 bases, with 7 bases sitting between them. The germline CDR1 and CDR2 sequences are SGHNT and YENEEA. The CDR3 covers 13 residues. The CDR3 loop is CASSSGTTDTQYF. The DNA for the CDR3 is TGTGCCAGCAGCTCGGGGACCACAGATACGCAGTATTTT.

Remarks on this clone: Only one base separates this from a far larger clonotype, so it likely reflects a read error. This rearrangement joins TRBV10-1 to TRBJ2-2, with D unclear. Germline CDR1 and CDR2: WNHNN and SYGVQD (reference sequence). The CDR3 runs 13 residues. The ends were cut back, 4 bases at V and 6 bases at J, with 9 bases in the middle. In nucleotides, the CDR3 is TGCGCCAGCAGTGCTGTGGGCTCCGGGGAGCTGTTTTTT. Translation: CASSAVGSGELFF.

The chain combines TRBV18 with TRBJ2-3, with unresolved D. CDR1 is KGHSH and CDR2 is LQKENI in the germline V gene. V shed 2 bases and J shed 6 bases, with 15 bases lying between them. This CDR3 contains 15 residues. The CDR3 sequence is CASSPVGSGQDTQYF. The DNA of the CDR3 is TGTGCCAGCTCACCAGTCGGATCGGGCCAGGATACGCAGTATTTT.

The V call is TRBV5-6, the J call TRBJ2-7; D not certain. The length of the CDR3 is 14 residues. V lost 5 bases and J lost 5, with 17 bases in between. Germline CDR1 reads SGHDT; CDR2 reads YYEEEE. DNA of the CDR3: TGTGCCAGCAGTCCCACGGACCGCACCCACGAGCAGTACTTC. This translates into CASSPTDRTHEQYF.

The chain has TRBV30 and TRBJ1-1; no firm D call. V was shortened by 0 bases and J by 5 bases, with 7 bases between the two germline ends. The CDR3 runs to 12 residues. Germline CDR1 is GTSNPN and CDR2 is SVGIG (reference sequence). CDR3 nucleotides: TGTGCCTGGAGTGTACGCTCGACTGAAGCTTTCTTT. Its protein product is CAWSVRSTEAFF.

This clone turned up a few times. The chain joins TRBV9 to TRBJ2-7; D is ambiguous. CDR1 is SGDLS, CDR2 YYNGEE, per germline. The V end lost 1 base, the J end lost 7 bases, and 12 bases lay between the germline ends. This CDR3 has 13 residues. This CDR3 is CASSVTVKDEQYF. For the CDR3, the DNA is TGTGCCAGCAGCGTAACCGTTAAGGATGAGCAGTACTTC.

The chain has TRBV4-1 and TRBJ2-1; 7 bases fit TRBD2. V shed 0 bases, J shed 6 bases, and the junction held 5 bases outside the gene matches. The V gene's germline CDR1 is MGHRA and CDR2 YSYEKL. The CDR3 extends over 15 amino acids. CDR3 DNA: TGCGCCAGCAGCCAAGATGCAGCGGGACCCAATGAGCAGTTCTTC. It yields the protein CASSQDAAGPNEQFF.

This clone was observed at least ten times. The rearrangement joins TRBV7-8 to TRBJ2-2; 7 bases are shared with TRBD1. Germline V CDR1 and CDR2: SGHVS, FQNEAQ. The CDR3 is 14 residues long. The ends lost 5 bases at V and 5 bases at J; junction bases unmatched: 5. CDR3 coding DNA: TGTGCCAGCAGCCCATACAGGGGTACCGGGGAGCTGTTTTTT. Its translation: CASSPYRGTGELFF.

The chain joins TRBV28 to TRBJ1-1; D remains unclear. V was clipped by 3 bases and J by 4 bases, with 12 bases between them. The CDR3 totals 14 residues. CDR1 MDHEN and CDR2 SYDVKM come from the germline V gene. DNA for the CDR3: TGTGCCAGCAGTTTTCCAGGTCTAGTCACTGAAGCTTTCTTT. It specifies CASSFPGLVTEAFF.

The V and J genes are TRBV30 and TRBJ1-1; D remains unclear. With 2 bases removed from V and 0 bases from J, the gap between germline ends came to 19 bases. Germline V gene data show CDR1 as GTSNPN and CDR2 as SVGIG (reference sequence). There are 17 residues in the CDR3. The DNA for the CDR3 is TGTGCCTGGAGTTTCCGGATGACACGAGCTATGAACACTGAAGCTTTCTTT. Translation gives CAWSFRMTRAMNTEAFF.

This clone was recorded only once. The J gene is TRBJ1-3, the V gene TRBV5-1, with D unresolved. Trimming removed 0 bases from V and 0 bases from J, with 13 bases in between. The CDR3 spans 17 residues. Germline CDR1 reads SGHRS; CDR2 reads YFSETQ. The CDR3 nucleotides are TGCGCCAGCAGCTTGGTCCCGGACCGGAACTCTGGAAACACCATATATTTT. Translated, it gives CASSLVPDRNSGNTIYF.

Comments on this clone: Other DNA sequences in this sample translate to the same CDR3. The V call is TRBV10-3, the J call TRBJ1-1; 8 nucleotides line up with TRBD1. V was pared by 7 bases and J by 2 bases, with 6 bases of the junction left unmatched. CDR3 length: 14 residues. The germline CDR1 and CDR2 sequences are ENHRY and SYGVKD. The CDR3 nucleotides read TGTGCCATCACCCCCGGACAGGGAAACACTGAAGCTTTCTTT. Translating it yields CAITPGQGNTEAFF.

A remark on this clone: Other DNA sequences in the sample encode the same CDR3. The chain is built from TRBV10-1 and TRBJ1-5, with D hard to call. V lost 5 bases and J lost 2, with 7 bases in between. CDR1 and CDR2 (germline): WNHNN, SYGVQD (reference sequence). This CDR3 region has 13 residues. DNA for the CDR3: TGCGCCAGCAGTCCGAGTGGCAATCAGCCCCAGCATTTT. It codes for CASSPSGNQPQHF.